This entry describes one TCR beta chain. TRAV- and TRBV-specific primers, spanning alpha and beta chains, primed first-strand cDNA. Amplification, which lasted 20 to 25 PCR cycles, used a constant-region primer and V-primer adapter to amplify TCRs. TCRdb re-called the reads with MiXCR, one entry per CDR3 protein. The sample carries 60,000 to 75,000 distinct CDR3 sequences, less than 30% recorded once. The sample comes from a study of low-dose radiotherapy and immunotherapy resistance in tumors. Study-wide background: Over 26 weeks, cohort 2 got 1 Gy every two weeks, reaching 13 Gy.

Time point reported: before trial treatment. Treatment combined nivolumab, ipilimumab, aspirin, low-dose cyclophosphamide and low-dose radiotherapy in a dose-escalation trial. From germline, CDR1 is KGHSH and CDR2 LQKENI. The V end was cut by 3 bases, the J end by 4 bases, with 13 bases between. This CDR3 contains 14 residues. The sample here was PBMCs, taken before treatment. The chain recombines TRBV18 with TRBJ2-7; D call uncertain. The receptor was isolated from a male donor with rectosigmoid adenocarcinoma. The CDR3 nucleotides read TGTGCCAGCTCACCTGACAAGACCTCTTACGAGCAGTACTTC. This encodes CASSPDKTSYEQYF.